This is a list of T cell receptor beta chains from one sample in a study of identical twins. MiXCR was run by TCRdb on the 5' RACE reads, yielding one entry per CDR3 protein. The sample records some 790,000 distinct CDR3 sequences, 15% to 20% being singletons. The same data also went into a second study, on T cells expressing NK-cell markers.

Sequencing was carried out using PBMCs. These receptors originate from a woman between 18 and 30 years old in good health. CDR3s include the opening cysteine and the closing phenylalanine or tryptophan. Each record gives: J gene, V gene, clone size, D gene, CDR3 protein, CDR3 DNA. The D gene is left open where the match is weak. Size is omitted from some rows. Given values are once, few, many or a class for expanded clones.

j_gene: TRBJ2-3
v_gene: TRBV10-3
abundance: few
d_gene: TRBD2
CDR3aa: CAISELTRLAGGEGTQYF
CDR3nt: TGTGCCATCAGTGAGTTAACCCGACTAGCGGGAGGAGAGGGTACGCAGTATTTT

j_gene: TRBJ2-7
v_gene: TRBV7-9
abundance: .
d_gene: .
CDR3aa: CASSLAHYEQYF
CDR3nt: TGTGCCAGCAGCTTAGCCCATTACGAGCAGTACTTC

j_gene: TRBJ2-1
v_gene: TRBV18
abundance: few
d_gene: TRBD1
CDR3aa: CASSQGAITYNEQFF
CDR3nt: TGTGCCAGCTCACAGGGGGCGATTACCTACAATGAGCAGTTCTTC

j_gene: TRBJ2-1
v_gene: TRBV6-1
abundance: .
d_gene: .
CDR3aa: CASSIERTATYNEQFF
CDR3nt: TGTGCCAGCAGTATAGAACGGACAGCTACCTACAATGAGCAGTTCTTC

j_gene: TRBJ2-3
v_gene: TRBV11-1
abundance: .
d_gene: TRBD2
CDR3aa: CASSLGLAGVSSTDTQYF
CDR3nt: TGTGCCAGCAGCTTAGGTTTGGCGGGAGTTTCGAGCACAGATACGCAGTATTTT

j_gene: TRBJ2-3
v_gene: TRBV10-3
abundance: .
d_gene: .
CDR3aa: CAIMSAGTDTQYF
CDR3nt: TGTGCCATCATGTCCGCTGGCACAGATACGCAGTATTTT

j_gene: TRBJ1-3
v_gene: TRBV27
abundance: few
d_gene: .
CDR3aa: CASSPWTSSGNTIYF
CDR3nt: TGTGCCAGCAGTCCCTGGACGAGTTCTGGAAACACCATATATTTT

j_gene: TRBJ2-5
v_gene: TRBV29-1
abundance: .
d_gene: TRBD1
CDR3aa: CSVYPGQGNLETQYF
CDR3nt: TGCAGCGTTTACCCGGGACAGGGTAATTTGGAGACCCAGTACTTC

j_gene: TRBJ2-7
v_gene: TRBV29-1
abundance: few
d_gene: .
CDR3aa: CSVGLGQRYEQYF
CDR3nt: TGCAGCGTGGGACTGGGGCAGAGATACGAGCAGTACTTC

j_gene: TRBJ2-1
v_gene: TRBV10-3
abundance: few
d_gene: .
CDR3aa: CAIRDGGLKPNEQFF
CDR3nt: TGTGCCATCAGGGATGGGGGTCTGAAGCCCAATGAGCAGTTCTTC

j_gene: TRBJ2-1
v_gene: TRBV2
abundance: many
d_gene: .
CDR3aa: CASHSYNEQFF
CDR3nt: TGTGCCAGCCACTCCTACAATGAGCAGTTCTTC

j_gene: TRBJ2-3
v_gene: TRBV7-2
abundance: many
d_gene: TRBD2
CDR3aa: CASSLLAGASDTQYF
CDR3nt: TGTGCCAGCAGCTTACTAGCGGGGGCCTCAGATACGCAGTATTTT

j_gene: TRBJ2-2
v_gene: TRBV3-1
abundance: few
d_gene: .
CDR3aa: CASNGVRTGELFF
CDR3nt: TGTGCCAGCAACGGAGTAAGGACCGGGGAGCTGTTTTTT

j_gene: TRBJ2-5
v_gene: TRBV29-1
abundance: .
d_gene: .
CDR3aa: CSAARGTQYF
CDR3nt: TGCAGCGCCGCCCGGGGTACCCAGTACTTC

j_gene: TRBJ2-1
v_gene: TRBV5-1
abundance: .
d_gene: .
CDR3aa: CASSPTEGRGFSNEQFF
CDR3nt: TGCGCCAGCAGCCCCACTGAAGGCAGGGGCTTTAGCAATGAGCAGTTCTTC

j_gene: TRBJ1-5
v_gene: TRBV19
abundance: few
d_gene: .
CDR3aa: CASPGTVVQPQHF
CDR3nt: TGTGCCTCCCCGGGGACCGTGGTGCAGCCCCAGCATTTT

j_gene: TRBJ2-3
v_gene: TRBV27
abundance: few
d_gene: TRBD2
CDR3aa: CASSVGLAVTDTQYF
CDR3nt: TGTGCCAGCAGTGTTGGACTAGCGGTAACAGATACGCAGTATTTT

j_gene: TRBJ2-2
v_gene: TRBV12-3/TRBV12-4
abundance: .
d_gene: .
CDR3aa: CASSFVRGQGTGELFF
CDR3nt: TGTGCCAGCAGTTTTGTGAGAGGGCAGGGCACCGGGGAGCTGTTTTTT

j_gene: TRBJ2-1
v_gene: TRBV29-1
abundance: .
d_gene: TRBD2
CDR3aa: CSVEGWREGHYNEQFF
CDR3nt: TGCAGCGTTGAAGGTTGGCGGGAGGGACACTACAATGAGCAGTTCTTC

j_gene: TRBJ2-7
v_gene: TRBV12-3/TRBV12-4
abundance: .
d_gene: TRBD1
CDR3aa: CASSFGTGSGSYEQYF
CDR3nt: TGTGCCAGCAGTTTCGGGACAGGGAGTGGGTCCTACGAGCAGTACTTC

j_gene: TRBJ2-3
v_gene: TRBV12-3/TRBV12-4
abundance: .
d_gene: .
CDR3aa: CASSFSDPSTDTQYF
CDR3nt: TGTGCCAGCAGTTTCTCAGATCCAAGCACAGATACGCAGTATTTT

j_gene: TRBJ2-4
v_gene: TRBV20-1
abundance: .
d_gene: TRBD1
CDR3aa: CSALGQGNIQYF
CDR3nt: TGCAGTGCTTTGGGACAGGGAAACATTCAGTACTTC

j_gene: TRBJ2-5
v_gene: TRBV10-2
abundance: .
d_gene: .
CDR3aa: CASTGGEETQYF
CDR3nt: TGCGCCAGCACGGGCGGAGAAGAGACCCAGTACTTC

j_gene: TRBJ2-1
v_gene: TRBV27
abundance: few
d_gene: TRBD2
CDR3aa: CASSRGAGLAGGLEQFF
CDR3nt: TGTGCCAGCAGTCGGGGAGCTGGACTAGCGGGAGGTCTTGAGCAGTTCTTC

j_gene: TRBJ2-7
v_gene: TRBV5-4
abundance: .
d_gene: .
CDR3aa: CASEDNNDPYEQYF
CDR3nt: TGTGCCAGCGAGGACAACAACGACCCCTACGAGCAGTACTTC

j_gene: TRBJ2-1
v_gene: TRBV3-1
abundance: .
d_gene: TRBD2
CDR3aa: CASSQREGLLEQFF
CDR3nt: TGTGCCAGCAGCCAGCGGGAGGGCCTTCTTGAGCAGTTCTTC

j_gene: TRBJ2-7
v_gene: TRBV5-1
abundance: .
d_gene: .
CDR3aa: CASSLEWGAEQYF
CDR3nt: TGCGCCAGCAGCTTGGAGTGGGGGGCCGAGCAGTACTTC